This TCR beta chain was profiled in a study of T-cell reconstitution after alpha-beta-depleted transplantation in children. Researchers prepared the TCRbeta library using unique molecular identifiers, the study reports. A single record per CDR3 protein comes from TCRdb applying MiXCR to the PCR reads. The table lists 500,000 or so distinct CDR3 sequences, over 25% of them singletons, with under 3% in the top ten. This clonotype was recorded many times. The CDR3 spans 12 residues. Germline values: CDR1 MNHEY, CDR2 SVGAGI. Deletions cut 3 bases from V and 6 bases from J, with 9 bases between. The clonotype originates from a human donor who donated a stem cell graft to a child with aplastic anemia. The chain recombines TRBV6-5 with TRBJ2-7; D not certain. This specimen was PBMCs from the stem cell graft donor, taken from the stem cell graft. The CDR3 spells CASSYLTGEQYF. Written as DNA, the CDR3 is TGTGCCAGCAGTTATCTAACGGGCGAGCAGTACTTC.